Listed below are T cell receptor beta chains from one sample, sequenced in a study of cytomegalovirus exposure and HLA in healthy donors. The data were produced by immunoSEQ multiplex PCR, yet TCRdb's version contains in-frame clones alone and is incomplete. The sample shows 120,000 or so clones, roughly two thirds of them seen only once. Sequenced: PBMCs. The receptors shown here come from a man under 40 in good health and CMV-seropositive. Both conserved end residues are part of each CDR3. Each record gives: clone size, J gene, V gene, D gene, CDR3 DNA, CDR3 protein. D genes are given only for firm matches. Where a row states a size, it is once, few, many or the class of an expanded clone; other rows omit it.

NA | TRBJ1-5 | TRBV6-5 | NA | TGTGCCAGCAGTTACTCGTCAGGGCCCGGCAAGCCCCAGCATTTT | CASSYSSGPGKPQHF
once | TRBJ2-1 | TRBV11-3 | NA | TGTGCCAGCAGCTTAGCAAGTGCTAGCCCGGAGCAGTTCTTC | CASSLASASPEQFF
NA | TRBJ2-5 | TRBV1 | NA | TGCACCAGCAGCCAAGTCGACTTTTACCAAGAGACCCAGTACTTC | CTSSQVDFYQETQYF
NA | TRBJ1-2 | TRBV2 | NA | TGTGCCAGCAGTGAGGGCAGCACAAGGTACTATGGCTACACCTTC | CASSEGSTRYYGYTF
NA | TRBJ1-1 | TRBV29-1 | NA | TGCACCCTTGGGGGGGAGGTAGCTTTCTTT | CTLGGEVAFF
NA | TRBJ1-1 | TRBV6-1 | NA | TGTGCCAGCAGTGACCAGACAGGGAACACTGAAGCTTTCTTT | CASSDQTGNTEAFF
NA | TRBJ2-5 | TRBV10-1 | TRBD2 | TGCGCCAGCAGTCAAACCACCGGGGGGGGGCAGTGGGAGACCCAGTACTTC | CASSQTTGGGQWETQYF
few | TRBJ2-7 | TRBV7-7 | TRBD1 | TGTGCTAGCAGCTTACCCCGGGGACAGGGGAGAAGCGCCGCCTACGAGCAGTACTTC | CASSLPRGQGRSAAYEQYF
NA | TRBJ2-1 | TRBV4-3 | TRBD2 | TGCGCCAGCAGCCTAAGCGGGGGCCCCTACAATGAGCAGTTCTTC | CASSLSGGPYNEQFF
NA | TRBJ2-1 | TRBV18 | TRBD2 | TGTGCCAGCTCACCTCCTGGCGGGAGGGTCTACAATGAGCAGTTCTTC | CASSPPGGRVYNEQFF
NA | TRBJ2-7 | TRBV27 | NA | TGTGCCAGCAGGCGGGACGGTACCTACGAGCAGTACTTC | CASRRDGTYEQYF
NA | TRBJ1-5 | TRBV9 | NA | TGTGCCAGCAGCGTACGGAGCAATCAGCCCCAGCATTTT | CASSVRSNQPQHF
NA | TRBJ2-4 | TRBV6-5 | TRBD2 | TGTGCCAGCAGTTCACTAGCGGTAGCCAAAAACATTCAGTACTTC | CASSSLAVAKNIQYF
NA | TRBJ2-1 | TRBV28 | NA | TGTGCCAGCAGTTTAAGCAGAGAGAGCGAGAGACACAATGAGCAGTTCTTC | CASSLSRESERHNEQFF
NA | TRBJ2-1 | TRBV5-1 | TRBD1 | TGCGCCAGCGGACCGGGTTGGGACAGGGGGCTTGATGAGCAGTTCTTC | CASGPGWDRGLDEQFF
NA | TRBJ2-7 | TRBV2 | TRBD2 | TGTGCCAGCAGTTCGACAACTAGCGATACGACCTACGAGCAGTACTTC | CASSSTTSDTTYEQYF
NA | TRBJ2-7 | TRBV6-6 | NA | TGTGCCAGCAGTTACGACAGCTCCTACGAGCAGTACTTC | CASSYDSSYEQYF
NA | TRBJ1-5 | TRBV7-8 | NA | TGTGCCAGCAGCTTAGTTCCGAGACAGACCTATAGCAATCAGCCCCAGCATTTT | CASSLVPRQTYSNQPQHF
NA | TRBJ1-5 | TRBV6-1 | NA | TGTGCCAGCAGTGAAGACAGGAGCCTCAATCAGCCCCAGCATTTT | CASSEDRSLNQPQHF
NA | TRBJ2-1 | TRBV15 | NA | TGTGCCACCAGCAGAGTTGGGCGTGGCACCTACAATGAGCAGTTCTTC | CATSRVGRGTYNEQFF
NA | TRBJ2-5 | TRBV14 | NA | TGTGCCAGCAGCTATGTGGCGGGTCCCCAGTACTTC | CASSYVAGPQYF
NA | TRBJ2-1 | TRBV11-3 | TRBD2 | TGTGCCAGCAGCCCTAGCGGGAGGGGTGAGCAGTTCTTC | CASSPSGRGEQFF
NA | TRBJ2-7 | TRBV7-2 | NA | TGTGCCAGCAGCCCCCTGGCTAGCACAAACGAGCAGTACTTC | CASSPLASTNEQYF
NA | TRBJ2-1 | TRBV28 | TRBD2 | TGTGCCAGCAGTTCCCCCGGGCGAGCGGGAGGTCACGGGGAGTTCTTC | CASSSPGRAGGHGEFF
NA | TRBJ2-1 | TRBV28 | NA | TGTGCCAGCACCCCCTGGGACAAATTGGGGGATGAGCAGTTCTTC | CASTPWDKLGDEQFF